Described below is a single T cell receptor (beta chain) sequence and its context. Its antigen is unknown. Per-nucleotide qualities are absent, and no much larger clonotype sits a single base away. Patients with uncontrolled infections, other autoimmune diseases, pregnancy or lactation were excluded. Diagnoses were established on the basis of clinical symptoms, serum thyroxine and TRAb, thyroid ultrasound, and orbital computed tomography. Total RNA was extracted with Trizol reagent, and quality was checked on an Agilent 2100 Bioanalyzer. The TCR beta CDR3 regions were amplified from the RNA transcripts. For the first round of RT-PCR on the TCR CDR3, the HTBI primer set was used together with the Qiagen OneStep RT-PCR kit. The libraries were constructed in a second round of multiplex PCR and then size-selected and purified. Libraries were sequenced paired-end with 100 bp reads on an Illumina HiSeq2000. The authors' analysis ran thus. Raw data were processed with SOAPnuke, discarding reads with adapters, uncalled bases, mean Phred below 15, or no exact constant-primer or identifier match. COPE v1.2.5 was used to merge the high-quality paired reads, and each unique nucleotide sequence was defined as a clonotype. Clonotypes were aligned to IMGT TRBV, TRBD and TRBJ reference segments using MiTCR v1.1. Only V-J combinations with frequency above 0.0001, covering 98% to 99.2% of repertoires, were analysed. The TCS score was defined as F50 (clonal expansion) divided by E x V (chaos), with BLOSUM62-based TCRdist calculated between CDR3 peptides within each V-J. Welch's t-statistics and random forest reduced roughly 540 V-J features to about 13, which were used in a naive Bayes classifier (R e1071). The Morisita-Horn index was used to measure how similar the thyroid and blood repertoires were. TCRdb trimmed public reads at Q25 via fastp, called clones via MiXCR and kept in-frame beta chains. Entries are consolidated by CDR3 protein sequence, retaining the most common genes and DNA. The V and J calls follow TCRdb's processing rather than the paper's. Within this sample are approximately 640,000 distinct CDR3 sequences, with approximately 42% of them counted one time only. Together, the top ten hold about 7.7% of the sample.

Compared with germline, V lacks 5 bases and J lacks 0 bases; bases without a gene match: 12. The CDR3 goes from the cysteine to the phenylalanine over 19 residues. Only CDR3 DNA remains: 57 bases, in frame from the first base. CDR1 and CDR2, per the germline V gene, are SGHTA and FQGNSA. The data derive from a study of T cells in Graves' hyperthyroidism and ophthalmopathy (dated by TCRdb to between 2019 and 2020). About the full investigation: TCR V-J signatures able to tell the groups apart were searched for in a discovery cohort of 95 or so patients, of whom more than 40 had Graves' ophthalmopathy and about 60 had stable Graves' hyperthyroidism. An independent validation cohort of some 18 hyperthyroidism patients and approximately 15 patients who later progressed to ophthalmopathy tested prospective prediction of ophthalmopathy. The 100 discovery patients were divided at random into training and test sets in a 7:3 ratio. In addition, the study compared T-cell repertoires in thyroid tissue and in blood from about 6 Graves' hyperthyroidism patients. Following sampling, methimazole starting at 30 mg daily was given to hyperthyroidism patients, and high-dose intravenous methylprednisolone was given to ophthalmopathy patients. TCR Vbeta CDR3 sequencing of some 140 peripheral blood samples (roughly 41 ophthalmopathy, 75 to 80 hyperthyroidism and approximately 17 progressor patients) is reported in the paper. Results the study describes overall, beyond this receptor: Most expanded thyroid clonotypes (frequency above 0.001) were also found in blood, which suggests that blood repertoires may mirror thyroid immune responses. A model built on a 13 V-J signature distinguished ophthalmopathy from stable hyperthyroidism, reaching around 87% sensitivity and 81% to 83% specificity in cross-validation and 80%/75% in testing. During validation, the model predicted progression to ophthalmopathy a median of roughly six months ahead of onset, with roughly 65% sensitivity and 72.22% specificity. Sample size was not statistically predetermined, and investigators were not blinded to group allocation.

The sequence joins TRBV7-2 to TRBJ2-6, with TRBD1 identical over 8 junction bases. Sequenced input: peripheral blood or thyroid tissue (not recorded which). The sequence was obtained from an adult man with Graves' disease, either hyperthyroidism or ophthalmopathy (not recorded which). The CDR3 has the sequence CASSDGRGQVISGANVLTF. The base sequence is TGTGCCAGCAGCGATGGCAGGGGACAGGTGATCTCTGGGGCCAACGTCCTGACTTTC.